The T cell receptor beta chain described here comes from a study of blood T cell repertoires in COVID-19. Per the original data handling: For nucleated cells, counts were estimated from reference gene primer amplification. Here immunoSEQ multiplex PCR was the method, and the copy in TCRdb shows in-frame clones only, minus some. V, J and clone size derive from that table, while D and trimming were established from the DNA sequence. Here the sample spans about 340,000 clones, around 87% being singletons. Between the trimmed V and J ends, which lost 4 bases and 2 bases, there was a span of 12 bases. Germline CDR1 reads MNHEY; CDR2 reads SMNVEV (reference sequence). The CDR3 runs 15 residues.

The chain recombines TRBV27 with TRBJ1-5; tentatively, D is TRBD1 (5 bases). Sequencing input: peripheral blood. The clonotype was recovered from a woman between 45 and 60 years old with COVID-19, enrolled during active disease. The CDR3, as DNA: TGTGCCAGCAGTTATTCAGGGTTGGGCAATCAGCCCCAGCATTTT. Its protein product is CASSYSGLGNQPQHF.